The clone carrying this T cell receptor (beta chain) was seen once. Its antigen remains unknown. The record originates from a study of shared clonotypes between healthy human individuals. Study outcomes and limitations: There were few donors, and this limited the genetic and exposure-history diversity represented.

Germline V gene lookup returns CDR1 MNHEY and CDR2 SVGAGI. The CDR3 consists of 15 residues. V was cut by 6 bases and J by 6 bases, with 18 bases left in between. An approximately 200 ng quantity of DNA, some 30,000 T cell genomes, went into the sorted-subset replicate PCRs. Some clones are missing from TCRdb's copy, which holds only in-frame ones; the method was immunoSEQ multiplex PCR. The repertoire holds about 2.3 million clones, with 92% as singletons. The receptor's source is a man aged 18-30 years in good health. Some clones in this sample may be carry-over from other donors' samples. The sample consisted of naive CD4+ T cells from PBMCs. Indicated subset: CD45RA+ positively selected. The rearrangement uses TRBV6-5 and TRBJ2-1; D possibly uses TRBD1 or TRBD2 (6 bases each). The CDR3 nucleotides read TGTGCCAGCAGCCGGGGGCTCGGGATCCCCAATGAGCAGTTCTTC. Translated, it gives CASSRGLGIPNEQFF.